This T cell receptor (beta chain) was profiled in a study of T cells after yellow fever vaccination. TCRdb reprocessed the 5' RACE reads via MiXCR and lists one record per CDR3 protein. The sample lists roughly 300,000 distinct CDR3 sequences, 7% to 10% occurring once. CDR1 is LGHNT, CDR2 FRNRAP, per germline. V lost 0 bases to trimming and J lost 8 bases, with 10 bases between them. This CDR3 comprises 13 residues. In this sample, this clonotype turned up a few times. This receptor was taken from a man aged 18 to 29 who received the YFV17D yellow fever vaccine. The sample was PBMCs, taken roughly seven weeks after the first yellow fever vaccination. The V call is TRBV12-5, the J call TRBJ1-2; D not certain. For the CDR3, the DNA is TGTGCTAGTGGTTTGGTCCCCCTGGAGGGCTACACCTTC. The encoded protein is CASGLVPLEGYTF.